The 3 T cell receptor beta chains below come from one sample, sequenced in a study of blood T cell repertoires in COVID-19. Libraries were prepared by immunoSEQ multiplex PCR; TCRdb keeps only in-frame clonotypes and omits some of them. The top ten clones hold 10% to 15% of a sample with tens of thousands of clones, 89% of them seen once. Source material: peripheral blood. The receptor set was obtained from a man between 65 and 80 years old with active or convalescent COVID-19.

The CDR3, as DNA: TGTGCCAGCAGCTTAGGGGAGGACTATGGCTACACCTTC. It is translated as CASSLGEDYGYTF. This chain connects TRBV7-9 to TRBJ1-2; D remains ambiguous. CDR3 length equals 13 residues. Germline V gives CDR1 SEHNR, CDR2 FQNEAQ (reference sequence). The V and J ends lost 1 base and 3 bases respectively, with 6 bases between them.

CDR3 loop: CASSFQPGGSPLHF. DNA of the CDR3: TGTGCCAGCAGTTTTCAACCAGGGGGTTCACCCCTCCACTTT. The rearrangement links TRBV27 to TRBJ1-6; 7 nucleotides agree with TRBD1. This CDR3 spans 14 amino acids. CDR1 is MNHEY and CDR2 is SMNVEV in the germline V gene (reference sequence). Losses at the gene ends were 3 bases for V and 9 bases for J; bases not matched to a gene: 5.

This clone was seen just once. The chain joins TRBV9 to TRBJ2-3; D possibly corresponds to TRBD2 (6 bases). The V and J ends lost 0 bases and 2 bases respectively, with 10 bases between them. The germline gives CDR1 SGDLS, CDR2 YYNGEE. This CDR3 spans 15 amino acids. The CDR3 DNA reads as TGTGCCAGCAGCGTAGGGGACTGGTTCACAGATACGCAGTATTTT. This gives the protein CASSVGDWFTDTQYF.